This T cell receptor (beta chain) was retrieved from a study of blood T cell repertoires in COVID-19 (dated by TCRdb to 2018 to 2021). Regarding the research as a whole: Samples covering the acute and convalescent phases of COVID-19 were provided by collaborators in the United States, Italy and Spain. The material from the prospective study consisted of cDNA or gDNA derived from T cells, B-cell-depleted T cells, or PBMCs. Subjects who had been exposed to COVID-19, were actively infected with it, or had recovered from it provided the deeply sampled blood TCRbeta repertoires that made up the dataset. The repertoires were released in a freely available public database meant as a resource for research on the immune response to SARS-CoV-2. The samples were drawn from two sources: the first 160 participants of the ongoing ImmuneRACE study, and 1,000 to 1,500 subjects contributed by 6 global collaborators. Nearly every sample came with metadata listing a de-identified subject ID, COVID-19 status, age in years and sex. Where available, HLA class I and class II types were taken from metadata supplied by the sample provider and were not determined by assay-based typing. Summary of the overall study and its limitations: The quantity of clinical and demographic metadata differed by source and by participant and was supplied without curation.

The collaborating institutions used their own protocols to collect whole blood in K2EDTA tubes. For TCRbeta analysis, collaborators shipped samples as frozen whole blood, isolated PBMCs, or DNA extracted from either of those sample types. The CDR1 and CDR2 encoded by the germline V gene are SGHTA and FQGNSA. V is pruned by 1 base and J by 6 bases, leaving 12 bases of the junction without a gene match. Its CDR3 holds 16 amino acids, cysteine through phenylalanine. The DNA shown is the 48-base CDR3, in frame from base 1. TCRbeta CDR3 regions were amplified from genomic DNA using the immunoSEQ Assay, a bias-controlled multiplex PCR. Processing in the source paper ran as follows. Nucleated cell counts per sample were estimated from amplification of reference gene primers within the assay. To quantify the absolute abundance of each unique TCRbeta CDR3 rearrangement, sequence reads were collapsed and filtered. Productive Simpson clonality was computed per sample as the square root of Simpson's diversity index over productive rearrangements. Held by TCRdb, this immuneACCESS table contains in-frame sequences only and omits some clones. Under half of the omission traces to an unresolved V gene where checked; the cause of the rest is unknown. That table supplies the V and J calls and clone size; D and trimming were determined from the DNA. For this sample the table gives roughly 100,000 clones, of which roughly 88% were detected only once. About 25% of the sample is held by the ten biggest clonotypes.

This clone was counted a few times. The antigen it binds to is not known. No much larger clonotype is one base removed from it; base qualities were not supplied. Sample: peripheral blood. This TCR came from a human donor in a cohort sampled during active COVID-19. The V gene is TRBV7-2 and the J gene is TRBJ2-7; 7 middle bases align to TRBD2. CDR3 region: CASSLVGGTTPREQYF. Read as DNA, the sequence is TGTGCCAGCAGCTTAGTTGGAGGGACTACCCCACGCGAGCAGTACTTC.